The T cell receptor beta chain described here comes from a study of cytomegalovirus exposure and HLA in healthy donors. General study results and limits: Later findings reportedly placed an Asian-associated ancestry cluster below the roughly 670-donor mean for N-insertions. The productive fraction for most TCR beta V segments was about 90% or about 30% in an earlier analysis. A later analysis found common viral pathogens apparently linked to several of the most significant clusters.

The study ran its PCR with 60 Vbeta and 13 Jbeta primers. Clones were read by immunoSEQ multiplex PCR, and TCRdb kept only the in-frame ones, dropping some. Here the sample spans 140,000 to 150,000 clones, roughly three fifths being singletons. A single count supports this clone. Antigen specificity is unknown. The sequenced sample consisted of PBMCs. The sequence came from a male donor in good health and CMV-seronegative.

CDR3 coding DNA: TGTGCCAGCAGTGGTCTAGCGGAGCCCAATGAGCAGTTCTTC. The encoded protein is CASSGLAEPNEQFF. The chain couples TRBV25-1 to TRBJ2-1; 7 bases are shared with TRBD2. From germline, CDR1 is MGHDK and CDR2 SYGVNS. V was clipped by 4 bases and J by 6 bases; unmatched bases: 6. This CDR3 is 14 amino acids long.